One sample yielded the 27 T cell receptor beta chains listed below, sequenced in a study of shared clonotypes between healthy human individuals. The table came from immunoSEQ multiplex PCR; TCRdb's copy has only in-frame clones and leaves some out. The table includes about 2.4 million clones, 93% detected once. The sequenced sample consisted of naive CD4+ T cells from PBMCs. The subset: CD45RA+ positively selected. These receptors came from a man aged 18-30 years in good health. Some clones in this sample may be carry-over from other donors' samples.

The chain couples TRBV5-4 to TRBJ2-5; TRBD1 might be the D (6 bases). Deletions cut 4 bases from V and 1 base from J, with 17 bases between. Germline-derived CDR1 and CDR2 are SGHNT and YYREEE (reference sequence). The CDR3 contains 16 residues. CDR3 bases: TGTGCCAGCAGCACAACCTTAGGACAGTTCCAAGAGACCCAGTACTTC. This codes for CASSTTLGQFQETQYF.

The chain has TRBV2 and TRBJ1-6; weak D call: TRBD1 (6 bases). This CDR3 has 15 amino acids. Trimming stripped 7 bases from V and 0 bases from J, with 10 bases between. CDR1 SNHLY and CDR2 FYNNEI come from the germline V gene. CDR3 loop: CASKMDSSYNSPLHF. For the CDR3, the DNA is TGTGCCAGCAAAATGGACAGCTCCTATAATTCACCCCTCCACTTT.

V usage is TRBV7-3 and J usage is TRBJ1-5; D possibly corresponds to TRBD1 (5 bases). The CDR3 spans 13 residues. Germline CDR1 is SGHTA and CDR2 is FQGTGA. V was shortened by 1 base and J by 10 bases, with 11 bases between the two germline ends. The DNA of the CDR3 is TGTGCCAGCAGCTTAAATCAGGGTACTCCCCAGCATTTT. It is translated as CASSLNQGTPQHF.

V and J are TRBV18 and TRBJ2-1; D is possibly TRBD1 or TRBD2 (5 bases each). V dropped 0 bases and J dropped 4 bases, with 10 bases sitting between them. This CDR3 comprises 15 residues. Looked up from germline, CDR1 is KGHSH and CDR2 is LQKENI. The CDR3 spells CASSPPGRRYNEQFF. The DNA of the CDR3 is TGTGCCAGCTCACCACCGGGACGGCGTTACAATGAGCAGTTCTTC.

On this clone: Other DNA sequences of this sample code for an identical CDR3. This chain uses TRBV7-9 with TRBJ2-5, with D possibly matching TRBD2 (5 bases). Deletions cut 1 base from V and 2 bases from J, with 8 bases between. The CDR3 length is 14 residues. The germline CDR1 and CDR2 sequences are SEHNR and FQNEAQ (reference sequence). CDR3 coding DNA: TGTGCCAGCAGCTTAGGCGGGTCTCAAGAGACCCAGTACTTC. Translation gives CASSLGGSQETQYF.

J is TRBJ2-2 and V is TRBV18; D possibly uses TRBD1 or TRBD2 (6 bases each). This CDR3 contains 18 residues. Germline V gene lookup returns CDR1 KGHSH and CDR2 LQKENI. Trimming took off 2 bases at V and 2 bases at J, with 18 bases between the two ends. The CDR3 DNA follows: TGTGCCAGCTCACCAAGCCAGACTGGGGGGCCAAACACCGGGGAGCTGTTTTTT. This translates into CASSPSQTGGPNTGELFF.

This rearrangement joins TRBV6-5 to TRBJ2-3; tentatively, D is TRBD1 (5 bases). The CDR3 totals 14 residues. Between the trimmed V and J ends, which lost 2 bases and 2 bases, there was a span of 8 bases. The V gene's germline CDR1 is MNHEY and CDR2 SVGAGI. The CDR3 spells CASSYDRYTDTQYF. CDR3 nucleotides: TGTGCCAGCAGTTACGACAGATACACAGATACGCAGTATTTT.

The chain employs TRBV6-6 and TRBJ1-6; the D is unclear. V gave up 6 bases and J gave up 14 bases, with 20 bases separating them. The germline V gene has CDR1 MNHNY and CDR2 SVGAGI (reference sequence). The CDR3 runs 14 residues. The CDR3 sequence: CASRDGGPWNSLHF. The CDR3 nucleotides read TGTGCCAGCAGGGACGGAGGGCCCTGGAATTCCCTCCACTTT.

In DNA, the CDR3 is TGTGCCAGCAGCTCCGGACAGGGTGCCCTCTATGGCTACACCTTC. Translation: CASSSGQGALYGYTF. This sequence joins TRBV5-6 and TRBJ1-2; 8 bases agree with TRBD1. Germline V gene sequence: CDR1 SGHDT, CDR2 YYEEEE. This CDR3 comprises 15 residues. Germline trimming cut 3 bases from V and 4 bases from J; bases unmatched to any gene: 8.

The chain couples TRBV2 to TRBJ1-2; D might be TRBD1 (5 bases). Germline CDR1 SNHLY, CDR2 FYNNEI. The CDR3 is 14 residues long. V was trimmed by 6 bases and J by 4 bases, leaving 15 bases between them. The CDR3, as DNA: TGTGCCAGCAGGCAGCAGGGAAGAGGCTATGGCTACACCTTC. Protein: CASRQQGRGYGYTF.

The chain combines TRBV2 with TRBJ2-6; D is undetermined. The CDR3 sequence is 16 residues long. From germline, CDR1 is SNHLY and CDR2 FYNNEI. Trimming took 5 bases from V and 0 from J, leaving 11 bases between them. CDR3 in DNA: TGTGCCAGCAGTCTCTTTCGGAGCTCTGGGGCCAACGTCCTGACTTTC. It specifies CASSLFRSSGANVLTF.

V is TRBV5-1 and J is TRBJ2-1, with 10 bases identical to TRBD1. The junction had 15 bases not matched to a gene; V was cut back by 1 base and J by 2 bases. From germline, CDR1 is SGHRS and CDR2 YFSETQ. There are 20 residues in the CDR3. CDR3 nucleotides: TGCGCCAGCAGCTTGACACCCCCGGGACAGGGGTTAGGCCCCTACAATGAGCAGTTCTTC. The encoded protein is CASSLTPPGQGLGPYNEQFF.

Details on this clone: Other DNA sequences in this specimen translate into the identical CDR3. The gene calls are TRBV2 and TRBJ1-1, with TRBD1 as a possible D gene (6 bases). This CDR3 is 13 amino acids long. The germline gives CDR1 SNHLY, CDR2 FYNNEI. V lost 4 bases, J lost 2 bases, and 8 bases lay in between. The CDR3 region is CASSADSNTEAFF. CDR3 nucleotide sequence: TGTGCCAGCAGTGCGGACAGTAACACTGAAGCTTTCTTT. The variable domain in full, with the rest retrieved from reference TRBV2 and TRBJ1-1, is EPEVTQTPSHQVTQMGQEVILRCVPISNHLYFYWYRQILGQKVEFLVSFYNNEISEKSEIFDDQFSVERPDGSNFTLKIRSTKLEDSAMYFCASSADSNTEAFFGQGTRLTVV.

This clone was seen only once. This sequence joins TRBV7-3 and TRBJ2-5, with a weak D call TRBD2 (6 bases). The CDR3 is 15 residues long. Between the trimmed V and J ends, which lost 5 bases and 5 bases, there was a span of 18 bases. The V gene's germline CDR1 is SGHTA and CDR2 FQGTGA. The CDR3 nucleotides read TGTGCCAGCAGCCCCCTCGGGGGTGGGGGGGAGACCCAGTACTTC. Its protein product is CASSPLGGGGETQYF. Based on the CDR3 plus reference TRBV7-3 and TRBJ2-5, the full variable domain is GAGVSQTPSNKVTEKGKYVELRCDPISGHTALYWYRQSLGQGPEFLIYFQGTGAADDSGLPNDRFFAVRPEGSVSTLKIQRTERGDSAVYLCASSPLGGGGETQYFGPGTRLLVL.

CDR3 amino acids: CSARARYGYTF. CDR3 nucleotide sequence: TGCAGTGCCCGGGCGCGCTATGGCTACACCTTC. The chain uses TRBV20-1 and TRBJ1-2; D gene unclear. Per germline, CDR1 DFQATT and CDR2 SNEGSKA (reference sequence). The CDR3 covers 11 residues. Trimming removed 6 bases from V and 4 bases from J, with 9 bases in between.

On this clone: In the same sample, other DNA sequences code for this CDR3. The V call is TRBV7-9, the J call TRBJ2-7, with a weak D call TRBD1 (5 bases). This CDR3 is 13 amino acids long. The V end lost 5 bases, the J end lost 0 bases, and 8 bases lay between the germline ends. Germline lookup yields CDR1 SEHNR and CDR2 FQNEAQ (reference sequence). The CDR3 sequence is CASSRDSSYEQYF. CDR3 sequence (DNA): TGTGCCAGCAGCCGAGACAGCTCCTACGAGCAGTACTTC.

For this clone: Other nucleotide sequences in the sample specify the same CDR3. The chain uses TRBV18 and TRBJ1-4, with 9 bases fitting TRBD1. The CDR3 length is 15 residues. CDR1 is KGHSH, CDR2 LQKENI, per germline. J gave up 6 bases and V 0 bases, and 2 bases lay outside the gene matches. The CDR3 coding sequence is TGTGCCAGCTCACCACCGGGACAGGGTCATGAAAAACTGTTTTTT. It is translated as CASSPPGQGHEKLFF.

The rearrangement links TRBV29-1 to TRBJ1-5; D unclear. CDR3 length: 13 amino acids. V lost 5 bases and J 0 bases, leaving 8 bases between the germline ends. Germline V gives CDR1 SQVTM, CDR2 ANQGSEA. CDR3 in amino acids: CSVIENSNQPQHF. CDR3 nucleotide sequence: TGCAGCGTTATAGAAAATAGCAATCAGCCCCAGCATTTT. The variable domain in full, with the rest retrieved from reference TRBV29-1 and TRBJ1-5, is SAVISQKPSRDICQRGTSLTIQCQVDSQVTMMFWYRQQPGQSLTLIATANQGSEATYESGFVIDKFPISRPNLTFSTLTVSNMSPEDSSIYLCSVIENSNQPQHFGDGTRLSIL.

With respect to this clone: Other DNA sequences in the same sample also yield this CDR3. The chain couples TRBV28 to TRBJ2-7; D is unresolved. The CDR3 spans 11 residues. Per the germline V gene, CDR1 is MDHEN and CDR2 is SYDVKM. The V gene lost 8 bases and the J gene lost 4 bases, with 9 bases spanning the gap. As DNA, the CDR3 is TGTGCCAGCGGAATTAGGTACGAGCAGTACTTC. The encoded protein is CASGIRYEQYF.

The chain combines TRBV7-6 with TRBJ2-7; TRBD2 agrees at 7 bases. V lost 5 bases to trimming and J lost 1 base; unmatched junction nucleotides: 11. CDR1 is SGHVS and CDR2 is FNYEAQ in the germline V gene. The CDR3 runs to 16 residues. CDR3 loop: CASSLLGGRSSYEQYF. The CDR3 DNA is TGTGCCAGCAGCCTCTTGGGAGGGCGGTCTTCCTACGAGCAGTACTTC. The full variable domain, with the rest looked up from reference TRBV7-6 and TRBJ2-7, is GAGVSQSPRYKVTKRGQDVALRCDPISGHVSLYWYRQALGQGPEFLTYFNYEAQQDKSGLPNDRFSAERPEGSISTLTIQRTEQRDSAMYRCASSLLGGRSSYEQYFGPGTRLTVT.

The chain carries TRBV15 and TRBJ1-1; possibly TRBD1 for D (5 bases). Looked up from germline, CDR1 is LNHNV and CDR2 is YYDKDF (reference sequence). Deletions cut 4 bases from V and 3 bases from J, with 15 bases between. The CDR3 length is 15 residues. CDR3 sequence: CATSKESRGDTEAFF. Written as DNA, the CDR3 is TGTGCCACCAGCAAGGAGAGTCGAGGGGACACTGAAGCTTTCTTT.

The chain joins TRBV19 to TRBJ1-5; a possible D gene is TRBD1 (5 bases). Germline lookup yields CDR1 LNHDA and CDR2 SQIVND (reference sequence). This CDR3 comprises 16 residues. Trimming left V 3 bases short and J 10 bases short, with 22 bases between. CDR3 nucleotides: TGTGCCAGTAGTATCAGGGAGGCAGCCGAAGGATTCCCCCAGCATTTT. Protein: CASSIREAAEGFPQHF.

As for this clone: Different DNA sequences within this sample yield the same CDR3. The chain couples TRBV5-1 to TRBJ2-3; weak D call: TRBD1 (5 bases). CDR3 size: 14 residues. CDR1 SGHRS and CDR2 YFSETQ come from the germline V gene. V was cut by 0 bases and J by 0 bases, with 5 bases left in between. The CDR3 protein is CASSLGGSTDTQYF. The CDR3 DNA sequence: TGCGCCAGCAGCTTGGGGGGCAGCACAGATACGCAGTATTTT.

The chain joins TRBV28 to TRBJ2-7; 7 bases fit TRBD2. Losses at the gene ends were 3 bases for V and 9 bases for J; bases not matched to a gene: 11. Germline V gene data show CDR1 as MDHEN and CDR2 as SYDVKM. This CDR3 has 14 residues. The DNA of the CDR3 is TGTGCCAGCAGTTTTCGCGGCGGGAGCTCCTGGCAGTACTTC. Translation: CASSFRGGSSWQYF.

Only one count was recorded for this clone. CDR3 sequence reads: CSAQGQYEQYF. CDR3 DNA sequence: TGCAGTGCACAGGGACAGTACGAGCAGTACTTC. The chain is built from TRBV20-1 and TRBJ2-5, with 7 bases that match TRBD1. The assigned J gene may be wrong: the sequence end matches TRBJ2-7 better. CDR1 and CDR2 (germline): DFQATT, SNEGSKA (reference sequence). This CDR3 is 11 amino acids long.

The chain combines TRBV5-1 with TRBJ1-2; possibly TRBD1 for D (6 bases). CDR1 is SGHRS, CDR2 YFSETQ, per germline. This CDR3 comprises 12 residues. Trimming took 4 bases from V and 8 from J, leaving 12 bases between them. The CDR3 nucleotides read TGCGCCAGCAGCCCAGGGGTGGGCGGCTACACCTTC. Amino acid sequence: CASSPGVGGYTF.

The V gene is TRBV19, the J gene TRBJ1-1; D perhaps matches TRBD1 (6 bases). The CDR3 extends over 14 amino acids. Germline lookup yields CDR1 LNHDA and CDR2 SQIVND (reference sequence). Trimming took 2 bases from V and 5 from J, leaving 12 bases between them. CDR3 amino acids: CASSIRGARTEAFF. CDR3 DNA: TGTGCCAGTAGTATACGGGGGGCGCGAACTGAAGCTTTCTTT.